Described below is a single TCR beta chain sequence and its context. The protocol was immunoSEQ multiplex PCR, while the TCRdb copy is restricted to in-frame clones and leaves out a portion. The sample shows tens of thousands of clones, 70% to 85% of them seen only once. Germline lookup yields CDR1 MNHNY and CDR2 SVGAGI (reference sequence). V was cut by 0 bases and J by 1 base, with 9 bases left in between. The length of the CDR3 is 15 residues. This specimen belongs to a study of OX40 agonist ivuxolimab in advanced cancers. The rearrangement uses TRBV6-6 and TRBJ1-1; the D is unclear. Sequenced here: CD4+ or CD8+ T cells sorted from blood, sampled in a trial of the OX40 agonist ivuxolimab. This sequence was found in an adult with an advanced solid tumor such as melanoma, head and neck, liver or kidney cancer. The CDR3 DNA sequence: TGTGCCAGCAGTTACTCGGGCAGGCCGAACACTGAAGCTTTCTTT. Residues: CASSYSGRPNTEAFF.